The TCR beta chain described here comes from a study of blood T cell repertoires in COVID-19. On the study more broadly: Sites in the United States, Italy and Spain provided acute and convalescent COVID-19 samples. PBMCs, B-cell-depleted T cells, or T cells provided the cDNA or gDNA that made up the material.

For this clone: This sample includes further DNA sequences coding for the same CDR3.

Original handling: For nucleated cells, counts were estimated from reference gene primer amplification. Here immunoSEQ multiplex PCR was the method, and the copy in TCRdb shows in-frame clones only, minus some. That table supplies the V and J calls and clone size; D and trimming were determined from the DNA. The data contain 80,000 to 100,000 clones, around 82% of them singletons. This TCR derives from a man in his sixties or seventies with active or convalescent COVID-19. Sequenced sample: peripheral blood.

The CDR3 bases are TGTGCCAGCAGCTCCCAGACCTACGAGCAGTACTTC. Encoded protein: CASSSQTYEQYF. The genes are TRBV6-5 and TRBJ2-7; D call uncertain. There are 12 residues in the CDR3. CDR1 is MNHEY, CDR2 SVGAGI, per germline. Trimming shortened V by 6 bases and J by 2 bases, and 8 bases separated the two germline ends.